The 18 T cell receptor beta chains below come from one sample, sequenced in a study of shared clonotypes between healthy human individuals. Positive CCR7 selection of CD45RO-negative cells yielded the naive CD8 cells, and terminally differentiated effector memory CD45RA+ cells were excluded. Produced via immunoSEQ multiplex PCR; TCRdb's table is partial and in-frame only. The data show about 700,000 clones, with about 90% seen just once and about 24% held by the top ten. Sequencing input: naive CD8+ T cells sorted from blood. These receptors were taken from a man aged 25 to 45 in good health.

The chain recombines TRBV6-6 with TRBJ1-1; 8 bases are a match to TRBD1. Germline assignment: CDR1 MNHNY and CDR2 SVGAGI (reference sequence). The CDR3 covers 12 residues. V shed 2 bases, J shed 11 bases, and the junction held 4 bases outside the gene matches. The CDR3, as DNA: TGTGCCAGCAGTTACGACAGGGGAGGGGCTTTCTTT. Amino acids: CASSYDRGGAFF.

The chain combines TRBV7-2 with TRBJ2-3, with 8 bases that match TRBD2. Losses at the gene ends were 5 bases for V and 3 bases for J; bases not matched to a gene: 4. This CDR3 has 14 amino acids. Germline CDR1 reads SGHTA; CDR2 reads FQGNSA. In nucleotides, the CDR3 is TGTGCCAGCAGCGATAGCGGGAAGACAGATACGCAGTATTTT. It specifies CASSDSGKTDTQYF.

The chain joins TRBV6-1 to TRBJ2-7; no reliable D call. Germline V gene data show CDR1 as MNHNS and CDR2 as SASEGT. The CDR3 runs to 14 residues. With 2 bases removed from V and 5 bases from J, the gap between germline ends came to 13 bases. As DNA, the CDR3 is TGTGCCAGCAGTGAAAGGAGAAGAGAGGACGAGCAGTACTTC. This translates into CASSERRREDEQYF.

This CDR3 reads CASSFFLDEQYF. Here the CDR3 DNA reads TGTGCCAGCAGTTTTTTCTTGGACGAGCAGTACTTC. The genes are TRBV28 and TRBJ2-7; D gene unclear. V was pared by 3 bases and J by 5 bases, with 8 bases between. CDR3 length: 12 amino acids. CDR1 and CDR2 from the germline V gene are MDHEN and SYDVKM.

Only one count was recorded for this clone. V gene TRBV5-5 combines with J gene TRBJ2-7; D uncertain. Between the trimmed V and J ends, which lost 2 bases and 7 bases, there was a span of 10 bases. Germline CDR1 is SGHKS and CDR2 is YYEKEE (reference sequence). The CDR3 runs 12 residues. CDR3: CASSFADAEQYF. The CDR3 DNA reads as TGTGCCAGCAGCTTCGCTGATGCGGAGCAGTACTTC.

This chain joins TRBV7-6 and TRBJ2-7, with 10 nucleotides matching TRBD2. The V gene's germline CDR1 is SGHVS and CDR2 FNYEAQ. V gave up 5 bases and J gave up 0 bases; unmatched junction bases: 16. This CDR3 spans 19 amino acids. The DNA of the CDR3 is TGTGCCAGCAGCCATATTAAAGCTAGCGGGAGAGGAGGCTCCTACGAGCAGTACTTC. Protein: CASSHIKASGRGGSYEQYF.

The chain links TRBV6-4 to TRBJ2-3, with D tentatively TRBD2 (5 bases). Germline V gene data show CDR1 as MRHNA and CDR2 as SNTAGT. The CDR3 loop spans 14 amino acids. V was trimmed by 2 bases and J by 0 bases, leaving 6 bases between them. The CDR3 sequence is CASSDGRSTDTQYF. The CDR3 DNA sequence: TGTGCCAGCAGTGACGGGAGAAGCACAGATACGCAGTATTTT.

This chain connects TRBV27 to TRBJ2-7; no reliable D call. The ends were cut back, 6 bases at V and 1 base at J, with 10 bases in the middle. This CDR3 region has 13 residues. CDR1 and CDR2 (germline): MNHEY, SMNVEV (reference sequence). The CDR3 region is CASRWRSSYEQYF. The CDR3 DNA reads as TGTGCCAGCAGGTGGCGGTCTTCCTACGAGCAGTACTTC.

The chain has TRBV5-6 and TRBJ2-1, with D possibly matching TRBD1 (6 bases). Germline CDR1 is SGHDT and CDR2 is YYEEEE. The CDR3 consists of 14 residues. V was pared by 0 bases and J by 4 bases, with 8 bases between. The CDR3 here is CASSLVQGYNEQFF. The DNA for the CDR3 is TGTGCCAGCAGCTTGGTTCAGGGGTACAATGAGCAGTTCTTC.

The rearrangement links TRBV10-3 to TRBJ2-1; D possibly corresponds to TRBD2 (6 bases). V shed 2 bases and J shed 6 bases, with 23 bases lying between them. This CDR3 comprises 18 residues. Germline values: CDR1 ENHRY, CDR2 SYGVKD. The CDR3 here is CAISEPTIREKAFNEQFF. CDR3 nucleotides: TGTGCCATCAGTGAGCCGACTATCCGGGAGAAGGCCTTCAATGAGCAGTTCTTC.

This chain links TRBV7-2 with TRBJ2-7, with a tentative D call TRBD2 (5 bases). The germline V gene encodes CDR1 SGHTA and CDR2 FQGNSA. V was clipped by 6 bases and J by 3 bases, with 12 bases between them. The CDR3 sequence is 13 residues long. This CDR3 is CASSSGDLYEQYF. CDR3 sequence (DNA): TGTGCCAGCAGTTCCGGGGATCTCTACGAGCAGTACTTC.

The V and J genes are TRBV29-1 and TRBJ2-7; a weak D match, TRBD1 (6 bases). Germline V gene sequence: CDR1 SQVTM, CDR2 ANQGSEA. This CDR3 contains 15 residues. V was clipped by 4 bases and J by 4 bases, with 20 bases between them. The CDR3 DNA is TGCAGCGTTGCATGGTCGGGACAAGATGGGTACGAGCAGTACTTC. Translated, it gives CSVAWSGQDGYEQYF.

The rearrangement links TRBV11-2 to TRBJ2-5; weak D call: TRBD1 (6 bases). The CDR3 has 14 amino acids. The germline V and J ends were trimmed by 6 bases and 2 bases, with 13 bases remaining between them. From germline, CDR1 is SGHAT and CDR2 FQNNGV. The DNA for the CDR3 is TGTGCCAGCAGACTGGGGGCGCCTCAAGAGACCCAGTACTTC. Encoded protein: CASRLGAPQETQYF.

J is TRBJ2-2 and V is TRBV7-9; D may correspond to TRBD1 or TRBD2 (5 bases each). Germline V lookup: CDR1 SEHNR, CDR2 FQNEAQ (reference sequence). CDR3 size: 14 residues. Trimming stripped 5 bases from V and 2 bases from J, with 9 bases between. The CDR3 region is CASSPWDNTGELFF. CDR3 DNA sequence: TGTGCCAGCAGCCCCTGGGACAACACCGGGGAGCTGTTTTTT.

The rearrangement joins TRBV2 to TRBJ1-1; D gene unclear. The germline V and J ends were trimmed by 6 bases and 12 bases, with 17 bases remaining between them. Per germline, CDR1 SNHLY and CDR2 FYNNEI. This CDR3 contains 12 residues. This CDR3 reads CASSVGRSATFF. The CDR3, as DNA: TGTGCCAGCAGCGTCGGCAGGTCGGCGACTTTCTTT.

The rearrangement joins TRBV7-9 to TRBJ2-7; D uncertain. CDR3 length: 15 amino acids. Germline V gene data show CDR1 as SEHNR and CDR2 as FQNEAQ (reference sequence). V was trimmed by 5 bases and J by 2 bases, leaving 16 bases between them. The CDR3 sequence is CASSPSEAETYEQYF. CDR3 DNA sequence: TGTGCCAGCAGCCCCTCCGAGGCCGAAACCTACGAGCAGTACTTC.

The chain employs TRBV19 and TRBJ2-1; D unresolved. V lost 6 bases to trimming and J lost 7 bases, with 19 bases between them. The CDR3 loop spans 15 amino acids. Germline assignment: CDR1 LNHDA and CDR2 SQIVND (reference sequence). This chain's CDR3 is CASSPLPRAGNEQFF. The CDR3 bases are TGTGCCAGTAGCCCGTTACCCCGAGCAGGAAATGAGCAGTTCTTC.

This chain joins TRBV27 and TRBJ1-1; TRBD1 matches 10 bases. This CDR3 spans 13 amino acids. CDR1 and CDR2 (germline): MNHEY, SMNVEV (reference sequence). Trimming at V came to 6 bases and at J to 7 bases, leaving 5 bases not matched to a gene. In DNA, the CDR3 is TGTGCCAGCAGGACAGGGGGCGCAGGTGAAGCTTTCTTT. This encodes CASRTGGAGEAFF.